A single sample gave rise to the 14 T cell receptor beta chains below, sequenced in a study of T cell responses to AZD1222 COVID-19 vaccine. Sequencing used immunoSEQ multiplex PCR; TCRdb keeps in-frame clones, though not all of them. The sample contains some 80,000 clones, 85% to 90% of which appear only once. The starting material was peripheral blood, obtained on day 0 of AZD1222 vaccination. Receptor source: an adult in good health.

This clone was counted once. This chain links TRBV6-5 with TRBJ2-1; no clear D gene. The V and J ends lost 0 bases and 7 bases respectively, with 16 bases between them. The CDR3 is 16 residues long. The germline gives CDR1 MNHEY, CDR2 SVGAGI. CDR3 DNA sequence: TGTGCCAGCAGTTACTCCTACTACCTTCTGGGGAATGAGCAGTTCTTC. As protein: CASSYSYYLLGNEQFF.

V usage is TRBV11-2 and J usage is TRBJ2-5; no reliable D call. CDR1 SGHAT and CDR2 FQNNGV come from the germline V gene. CDR3 length equals 14 residues. Trimming left V 2 bases short and J 4 bases short, with 11 bases between. The CDR3, as DNA: TGTGCCAGCAGCTTATTTTCCCCGGGAGAGACCCAGTACTTC. Translating it yields CASSLFSPGETQYF.

CDR3 nucleotide sequence: TGTGCCAGCAGCTTGGTTGCCCGGCCCTACAATGAGCAGTTCTTC. Its translation is CASSLVARPYNEQFF. V and J are TRBV5-5 and TRBJ2-1, with no clear D. V gave up 0 bases and J gave up 2 bases, with 9 bases separating them. Germline V CDR1 and CDR2: SGHKS, YYEKEE (reference sequence). The CDR3 contains 15 residues.

V is TRBV6-5 and J is TRBJ2-3; TRBD1 is a possible D gene (5 bases). Germline V gene sequence: CDR1 MNHEY, CDR2 SVGAGI. The CDR3 totals 15 residues. The V and J ends lost 6 bases and 2 bases respectively, with 15 bases between them. The CDR3: CASRLTVGPTDTQYF. The DNA for the CDR3 is TGTGCCAGCAGACTGACAGTCGGACCCACAGATACGCAGTATTTT.

The chain carries TRBV6-5 and TRBJ2-6, with D uncertain. Trimming shortened V by 3 bases and J by 4 bases, and 13 bases separated the two germline ends. Germline V CDR1 and CDR2: MNHEY, SVGAGI. The CDR3 is 16 residues long. CDR3 sequence: CASSYLWSSGANVLTF. The CDR3 DNA sequence: TGTGCCAGCAGTTATCTGTGGTCGTCCGGGGCCAACGTCCTGACTTTC.

The gene calls are TRBV11-1 and TRBJ1-1, with no clear D. The CDR3 extends over 15 amino acids. Germline V gives CDR1 SGHAT, CDR2 FQDESV (reference sequence). Trimming removed 1 base from V and 5 bases from J, with 14 bases in between. The CDR3 region is CASSLEFPFSTEAFF. As DNA, the CDR3 is TGTGCCAGCAGCTTAGAATTCCCTTTCTCTACTGAAGCTTTCTTT.

This chain links TRBV4-3 with TRBJ2-7; D unresolved. There are 14 residues in the CDR3. Trimming cost V 0 bases and J 3 bases, with 9 bases left between them. Per germline, CDR1 LGHNA and CDR2 YSLEER. CDR3 protein: CASSQDRHLYEQYF. The DNA for the CDR3 is TGCGCCAGCAGCCAAGACAGACACCTCTACGAGCAGTACTTC.

The chain combines TRBV18 with TRBJ2-2, with 8 bases fitting TRBD2. J was trimmed by 0 bases and V by 2 bases; bases with no gene match: 5. CDR1 is KGHSH, CDR2 LQKENI, per germline. The CDR3 sequence is 17 residues long. The CDR3 is CASSPTAGGTNTGELFF. The DNA of the CDR3 is TGTGCCAGCTCACCAACGGCGGGGGGCACGAACACCGGGGAGCTGTTTTTT. Combining the CDR3 with reference TRBV18 and TRBJ2-2 gives the whole variable domain NAGVMQNPRHLVRRRGQEARLRCSPMKGHSHVYWYRQLPEEGLKFMVYLQKENIIDESGMPKERFSAEFPKEGPSILRIQQVVRGDSAAYFCASSPTAGGTNTGELFFGEGSRLTVL.

This clone was recorded a few times. The chain links TRBV19 to TRBJ2-1; D is unclear. There are 14 residues in the CDR3. Per the germline V gene, CDR1 is LNHDA and CDR2 is SQIVND (reference sequence). V lost 5 bases and J lost 3, with 11 bases in between. For the CDR3, the DNA is TGTGCCAGTAGTCTCGACGCGCACTACAATGAGCAGTTCTTC. Amino acid sequence: CASSLDAHYNEQFF.

This chain links TRBV7-9 with TRBJ2-3; 12 bases are shared with TRBD2. V lost 5 bases, J lost 4 bases, and 7 bases stayed unmatched. Per germline, CDR1 SEHNR and CDR2 FQNEAQ (reference sequence). This CDR3 contains 16 residues. The CDR3 loop reads CASSGWTSGTSDTQYF. In DNA form, the CDR3 reads TGTGCCAGCAGCGGATGGACTAGCGGGACCTCAGATACGCAGTATTTT.

The V and J genes are TRBV2 and TRBJ1-2; TRBD1 matches at 7 bases. Germline CDR1 reads SNHLY; CDR2 reads FYNNEI. This CDR3 has 15 amino acids. V was pared by 2 bases and J by 3 bases, with 6 bases of the junction left unmatched. CDR3 coding DNA: TGTGCCAGCAGTGAACAGGGGGATTTGGACTATGGCTACACCTTC. Encoded protein: CASSEQGDLDYGYTF.

The gene calls are TRBV5-1 and TRBJ2-7, with D perhaps assigned TRBD1 or TRBD2 (5 bases each). The CDR3 extends over 16 amino acids. CDR1 is SGHRS, CDR2 YFSETQ, per germline. The V gene lost 4 bases and the J gene lost 6 bases, with 23 bases spanning the gap. CDR3 sequence: CASSPLPGGKNSEQYF. DNA of the CDR3: TGCGCCAGCAGCCCGCTTCCTGGGGGAAAGAATTCCGAGCAGTACTTC.

This sequence joins TRBV30 and TRBJ2-7, with D hard to call. CDR1 GTSNPN and CDR2 SVGIG come from the germline V gene (reference sequence). The CDR3 spans 12 residues. V lost 2 bases, J lost 0 bases, and 5 bases lay in between. The CDR3: CAWSSYSYEQYF. The CDR3 region has the DNA TGTGCCTGGAGTTCCTACTCCTACGAGCAGTACTTC.

The chain is built from TRBV10-3 and TRBJ1-2, with TRBD1 as a possible D gene (5 bases). Between the trimmed V and J ends, which lost 11 bases and 1 base, there was a span of 14 bases. Germline V gene lookup returns CDR1 ENHRY and CDR2 SYGVKD. CDR3 size: 13 residues. DNA for the CDR3: TGTGCCCACCGGGGGGATTTTAACTATGGCTACACCTTC. Its translation is CAHRGDFNYGYTF.